Given below is one T cell receptor beta chain in context. This CDR3 is built from 15 residues. Germline CDR1 is GTSNPN and CDR2 is SVGIG (reference sequence). Trimming removed 0 bases from V and 4 bases from J, with 15 bases in between. Amplification used 60 Vbeta primers and 13 Jbeta primers. Here immunoSEQ multiplex PCR was the method, and the copy in TCRdb shows in-frame clones only, minus some. The sample lists under 200,000 clones, roughly 76% seen once, with roughly 13% in the top ten. The entry originates in a study of cytomegalovirus exposure and HLA in healthy donors. Study background: A prior analysis found 117 million unique TCR beta sequences from roughly 180 million T cells. Around 77% of roughly 400 genotyped donors fell in the Caucasian-associated ancestry cluster.

The sequenced sample was PBMCs. The chain uses TRBV30 and TRBJ2-5; TRBD1 might be the D (6 bases). This clonotype originated in a woman in her 50s in good health and CMV-seronegative. The CDR3 is CAWSVRRGRGETQYF. The CDR3 DNA sequence: TGTGCCTGGAGTGTACGCAGGGGAAGAGGAGAGACCCAGTACTTC.